The 8 T cell receptor beta chains below come from one sample, sequenced in a study of T cells in Graves' hyperthyroidism and ophthalmopathy. The investigators amplified TCR beta CDR3 regions from RNA transcripts. The HTBI primer set drove a first-round RT-PCR of the TCR CDR3. TCRdb used MiXCR to reprocess the multiplex PCR reads, holding one entry per CDR3 protein. The table records 600,000 to 850,000 distinct CDR3 sequences, 15% to 20% of them present only once. Material for sequencing was blood. The receptor set was obtained from a woman in her forties or fifties with Graves' hyperthyroidism that later progressed to Graves' ophthalmopathy.

This clonotype was observed at least ten times. J is TRBJ1-2 and V is TRBV11-2; the match to TRBD1 covers 7 bases. V trimming: 1 base; J trimming: 6 bases; junction bases outside the gene matches: 5. Germline V gene data show CDR1 as SGHAT and CDR2 as FQNNGV. The CDR3 loop spans 14 amino acids. The CDR3 nucleotides read TGTGCCAGCAGCTTAGCGGGACAGATCAATGGCTACACCTTC. Its translation: CASSLAGQINGYTF.

There are a few counts of this clonotype. The gene calls are TRBV7-2 and TRBJ1-2; D remains ambiguous. The CDR3 sequence is 18 residues long. Germline values: CDR1 SGHTA, CDR2 FQGNSA. Trimming pared 2 bases from V and 0 bases from J, leaving 19 bases between. The CDR3 coding sequence is TGTGCCAGCAGCTTAATTAGGCTCCGCGTTTCCTCTAACTATGGCTACACCTTC. As protein: CASSLIRLRVSSNYGYTF.

This clonotype came up many times. This chain connects TRBV27 to TRBJ1-2; tentatively, D is TRBD1 (5 bases). Per germline, CDR1 MNHEY and CDR2 SMNVEV (reference sequence). Trimming pared 3 bases from V and 2 bases from J, leaving 13 bases between. The CDR3 has 15 residues. The CDR3 sequence is CASSFSGRVNYGYTF. The CDR3, as DNA: TGTGCCAGCAGTTTCTCGGGACGGGTAAACTATGGCTACACCTTC.

This clonotype was recorded many times. The chain couples TRBV5-1 to TRBJ2-3; 11 positions match TRBD2. This CDR3 is built from 20 residues. Unmatched junction bases numbered 12, after V lost 0 bases and J lost 0 bases. In germline, CDR1 is SGHRS, CDR2 YFSETQ. The CDR3 sequence is CASSLAPSGGISGSTDTQYF. Here the CDR3 DNA reads TGCGCCAGCAGCTTGGCCCCTAGCGGGGGGATCTCTGGTAGCACAGATACGCAGTATTTT. The full variable domain, with the rest looked up from reference TRBV5-1 and TRBJ2-3, is KAGVTQTPRYLIKTRGQQVTLSCSPISGHRSVSWYQQTPGQGLQFLFEYFSETQRNKGNFPGRFSGRQFSNSRSEMNVSTLELGDSALYLCASSLAPSGGISGSTDTQYFGPGTRLTVL.

This clonotype came up many times. The rearrangement uses TRBV7-9 and TRBJ2-1, with D perhaps TRBD2 (5 bases). Germline CDR1 and CDR2: SEHNR and FQNEAQ (reference sequence). V was cut by 5 bases and J by 0 bases, with 11 bases left in between. CDR3 length: 15 amino acids. CDR3 bases: TGTGCCAGCAGCCCCCCGGGAAGCTCCTACAATGAGCAGTTCTTC. It encodes CASSPPGSSYNEQFF. Combining the CDR3 with reference TRBV7-9 and TRBJ2-1 gives the whole variable domain DTGVSQNPRHKITKRGQNVTFRCDPISEHNRLYWYRQTLGQGPEFLTYFQNEAQLEKSRLLSDRFSAERPKGSFSTLEIQRTEQGDSAMYLCASSPPGSSYNEQFFGPGTRLTVL.

Points on this clonotype: One end of the junction fails to match germline, which may point to a read error. V gene TRBV6-2 or TRBV6-3 combines with J gene TRBJ2-5; 10 bases agree with TRBD2. The CDR3 length is 13 residues. The V gene's germline CDR1 is MNHEY and CDR2 SVGEGT. The CDR3 DNA sequence: TGTGCCAGCAGTGGACTAGCGGTAGAGGCCCAGTACTTC. It encodes CASSGLAVEAQYF.

This chain links TRBV12-3 or TRBV12-4 with TRBJ1-5; D might be TRBD1 (5 bases). This CDR3 is built from 15 residues. The V and J ends lost 6 bases and 5 bases respectively, with 17 bases between them. This CDR3 reads CASSPRGGLYQPQHF. The CDR3 DNA sequence: TGTGCCAGCAGCCCAAGGGGAGGTTTATATCAGCCCCAGCATTTT.

V and J are TRBV12-3 or TRBV12-4 and TRBJ1-2, with D hard to call. Trimming stripped 8 bases from V and 4 bases from J, with 14 bases between. The CDR3 is 13 residues long. The CDR3, as DNA: TGTGCCAGCTCCCCCGGGTACGCCTATGGCTACACCTTC. Translated: CASSPGYAYGYTF.